This T cell receptor (beta chain) was captured in a study of cytomegalovirus exposure and HLA in healthy donors. General study results and limits: There were some public TCRs occurring in many donors, but most TCR sequences were rare. Based on reports, TCR beta sequences accurately predicted HLA-A and HLA-B alleles for most subjects. Sequencing likely generated an artifact that appeared as a cluster of highly shared sequence variants. Versus the roughly 670-donor mean, an Asian-associated ancestry cluster reportedly showed fewer N-insertions in a later analysis.

Trimming shortened V by 3 bases and J by 9 bases, and 9 bases separated the two germline ends. The CDR3 has 12 amino acids. Germline values: CDR1 MNHEY, CDR2 SVGAGI. About this clone itself: Its antigen is not known.

The study ran its PCR with 60 Vbeta and 13 Jbeta primers. TCRdb's copy holds only in-frame clones and misses some; the assay was immunoSEQ multiplex PCR. The sample totals 110,000 to 150,000 clones. Input material: PBMCs. J is TRBJ2-1 and V is TRBV6-5; TRBD1 might be the D (5 bases). This sequence originates from a male donor in good health and CMV-seronegative. CDR3 DNA sequence: TGTGCCAGCAGTTATTCAGGGCGTGAGCAGTTCTTC. It encodes CASSYSGREQFF.